This T cell receptor (beta chain) stems from a study of T cells after posttransplantation cyclophosphamide. On the day of bone marrow donation, the related graft donor provided peripheral blood. The study's findings and limits: TRB clonality was highly associated with recipient CMV seropositivity and reactivation. Later blood repertoires were often dominated by clones from the donor CD8+ memory compartment. Skin or GI-infiltrating T cells shared few TRB sequences with blood.

This clone has at least ten counts. What it recognizes is unknown. From germline, CDR1 is SGHNT and CDR2 YYREEE (reference sequence). Between the trimmed V and J ends, which lost 4 bases and 2 bases, there was a span of 11 bases. The CDR3 is made up of 14 amino acids. Libraries were prepared by immunoSEQ multiplex PCR; TCRdb keeps only in-frame clonotypes and omits some of them. The sample includes about 24,000 clones, none of them occurring once. Sequenced material: PBMCs. This sequence was found in a woman in her sixties or seventies in good health, CMV-negative, and a related stem cell transplant donor. The genes are TRBV5-4 and TRBJ2-3, with D maybe TRBD2 (6 bases). CDR3 in amino acids: CASSRGLYTDTQYF. CDR3 sequence (DNA): TGTGCCAGCAGCAGGGGACTTTACACAGATACGCAGTATTTT.